A single sample is the source of the 5 T cell receptor beta chains below, sequenced in a study of T cells in Graves' hyperthyroidism and ophthalmopathy. Using RNA transcripts as the source, TCR beta CDR3 regions were amplified. The study used the HTBI primer set for a first-round RT-PCR of the TCR CDR3. MiXCR, applied by TCRdb to the multiplex PCR reads, yields one record per CDR3 protein. Among roughly 700,000 distinct CDR3 sequences listed, roughly a sixth were seen once. The sequenced sample was blood. The receptors here all came from a middle-aged man with Graves' hyperthyroidism.

This clonotype occurred a few times. The chain has TRBV4-1 and TRBJ2-7; 9 nucleotides align to TRBD1. Germline V CDR1 and CDR2: MGHRA, YSYEKL. V shed 4 bases, J shed 6 bases, and the junction held 7 bases outside the gene matches. The CDR3 extends over 14 amino acids. CDR3: CASSPATGGPEQYF. The CDR3 DNA is TGCGCCAGCAGCCCAGCGACAGGGGGTCCCGAGCAGTACTTC.

The chain carries TRBV9 and TRBJ2-2; 8 nucleotides agree with TRBD2. V was clipped by 3 bases and J by 5 bases; unmatched bases: 9. Germline loops: CDR1 SGDLS, CDR2 YYNGEE. This CDR3 has 16 amino acids. The CDR3: CASSGTAGVLTGELFF. The CDR3 DNA reads TGTGCCAGCAGCGGTACAGCGGGAGTTTTGACCGGGGAGCTGTTTTTT.

This clonotype was detected ten times or more. This rearrangement joins TRBV28 to TRBJ1-5; D is unclear. This CDR3 spans 15 amino acids. V gave up 6 bases and J gave up 0 bases, with 12 bases separating them. The germline CDR1 and CDR2 sequences are MDHEN and SYDVKM. The CDR3 is CASRPLTNSNQPQHF. The CDR3 nucleotides read TGTGCCAGCAGACCACTAACTAATAGCAATCAGCCCCAGCATTTT.

This clonotype was detected ten times or more. The chain joins TRBV10-2 to TRBJ2-7; 11 bases are shared with TRBD2. Germline loops: CDR1 WSHSY, CDR2 SAAADI. Germline trimming cut 3 bases from V and 3 bases from J; bases unmatched to any gene: 1. The CDR3 is 14 residues long. The CDR3 is CASSDGTSGYEQYF. CDR3 bases: TGCGCCAGCAGTGATGGGACTAGCGGCTACGAGCAGTACTTC.

This clonotype has a count of ten or more. V gene TRBV28 combines with J gene TRBJ2-2; 7 nucleotides line up with TRBD2. The CDR3 runs 17 residues. J was trimmed by 5 bases and V by 6 bases; bases with no gene match: 15. Germline V lookup: CDR1 MDHEN, CDR2 SYDVKM. DNA of the CDR3: TGTGCCAGCAGATTTCTGGGCATGGACGGGAGGACCGGGGAGCTGTTTTTT. Protein: CASRFLGMDGRTGELFF. The whole variable domain, remainder taken from reference TRBV28 and TRBJ2-2, is DVKVTQSSRYLVKRTGEKVFLECVQDMDHENMFWYRQDPGLGLRLIYFSYDVKMKEKGDIPEGYSVSREKKERFSLILESASTNQTSMYLCASRFLGMDGRTGELFFGEGSRLTVL.